What follows describes a single T cell receptor beta chain. Its target is not known. Sequenced with the Oncomine TCR Beta short-read assay was DNA taken from cultured CD4+ T cells. TCRdb reprocessed the PCR reads via MiXCR and lists one record per CDR3 protein. The sample gives 20,000 or so distinct CDR3 sequences, under 30% of which show up once; approximately 10% is in the top ten. Specified treatment: approximately nine-day PBMC culture with coronavirus spike peptide pools or control peptides (ViraFEST assay). This entry is derived from a study of vaccination and CD4 T cells after COVID-19. Trimming left V 4 bases short and J 0 bases short, with 13 bases between. This CDR3 is 15 amino acids long. CDR1 is SGHDT and CDR2 is YYEEEE in the germline V gene.

This receptor was obtained from a human donor with COVID-19. The sequenced material came from cultured CD4+ T cells from blood. The rearrangement uses TRBV5-6 and TRBJ1-2; D remains ambiguous. CDR3 coding DNA: TGTGCCAGCAGCCCGGACCCAGCCACTAACTATGGCTACACCTTC. It yields the protein CASSPDPATNYGYTF.